Shown below are 13 T cell receptor beta chains from a single sample sequenced in a study of a mutant IDH1 vaccine in newly diagnosed glioma. Sequencing was performed with immunoSEQ multiplex PCR; in TCRdb, only in-frame clones are kept and a portion is missing. The sample includes some 60,000 clones, roughly 79% seen only once; the top ten take under 7%. The time point: week 35, safety follow-up. The investigators gave 300 ug of mutant IDH1 20-mer peptide in each vaccine dose, together with topical imiquimod. Antigens for these TCRs are unknown. The sample here was PBMCs, taken from a glioma patient whose treatment included an IDH1 peptide vaccine. These TCRs come from a man between 40 and 49 years old with glioma.

A note on this clone: This same CDR3 is encoded by further DNA sequences in the sample. This sequence joins TRBV27 and TRBJ2-5; tentatively, D is TRBD1 or TRBD2 (5 bases each). Germline values: CDR1 MNHEY, CDR2 SMNVEV (reference sequence). The CDR3 runs 13 residues. V was clipped by 3 bases and J by 4 bases, with 9 bases between them. The chain's CDR3 is CASSFGGGETQYF. DNA for the CDR3: TGTGCCAGCAGTTTTGGTGGGGGAGAGACCCAGTACTTC.

The CDR3 nucleotides are TGTGCCAGCAGTTTGATAGGGGGTTTGGGATCCAAAAACATTCAGTACTTC. Amino acid sequence: CASSLIGGLGSKNIQYF. This sequence joins TRBV28 and TRBJ2-4; D might be TRBD1 (6 bases). V was trimmed by 3 bases and J by 2 bases, leaving 17 bases between them. This CDR3 contains 17 residues. The germline CDR1 and CDR2 sequences are MDHEN and SYDVKM.

The chain carries TRBV19 and TRBJ1-4; D is uncertain. The germline V gene has CDR1 LNHDA and CDR2 SQIVND (reference sequence). This CDR3 contains 12 residues. Deletions cut 3 bases from V and 8 bases from J, with 7 bases between. The CDR3 region is CASSIGGEKLFF. CDR3 in DNA: TGTGCCAGTAGTATCGGAGGAGAAAAACTGTTTTTT.

The chain is built from TRBV30 and TRBJ1-2, with D maybe TRBD1 (6 bases). Germline V gene lookup returns CDR1 GTSNPN and CDR2 SVGIG (reference sequence). The CDR3 is 13 amino acids. The V gene lost 4 bases and the J gene lost 2 bases, with 11 bases spanning the gap. CDR3 sequence reads: CAWNSGQNYGYTF. CDR3 in DNA: TGTGCCTGGAATAGCGGACAGAACTATGGCTACACCTTC.

The chain recombines TRBV7-2 with TRBJ1-5, with a tentative D call TRBD1 (6 bases). This CDR3 has 14 residues. V lost 2 bases, J lost 10 bases, and 15 bases lay in between. Germline V CDR1 and CDR2: SGHTA, FQGNSA. CDR3 nucleotide sequence: TGTGCCAGCAGCTTAACCGAGGGGGTGAGCCCCCAGCATTTT. As protein: CASSLTEGVSPQHF.

This clone has a single count. V is TRBV7-9 and J is TRBJ2-7; D possibly uses TRBD1 or TRBD2 (6 bases each). The CDR3 contains 10 residues. The germline gives CDR1 SEHNR, CDR2 FQNEAQ (reference sequence). V lost 11 bases to trimming and J lost 6 bases, with 11 bases between them. CDR3 coding DNA: TGTGCCGGAGGGGGGCTCGAGCAGTACTTC. Amino acids: CAGGGLEQYF.

The rearrangement uses TRBV2 and TRBJ2-1; TRBD2 might be the D (6 bases). V shed 3 bases and J shed 9 bases, with 6 bases lying between them. The CDR3 length is 11 residues. Looked up from germline, CDR1 is SNHLY and CDR2 is FYNNEI. The CDR3 spells CASSEGGEQFF. The CDR3 coding sequence is TGTGCCAGCAGTGAGGGAGGTGAGCAGTTCTTC. Full variable domain (remainder filled in from reference TRBV2 and TRBJ2-1): EPEVTQTPSHQVTQMGQEVILRCVPISNHLYFYWYRQILGQKVEFLVSFYNNEISEKSEIFDDQFSVERPDGSNFTLKIRSTKLEDSAMYFCASSEGGEQFFGPGTRLTVL.

This sequence joins TRBV7-6 and TRBJ2-1; the match to TRBD2 covers 7 bases. V lost 3 bases, J lost 0 bases, and 2 bases stayed unmatched. From germline, CDR1 is SGHVS and CDR2 FNYEAQ. The length of the CDR3 is 15 residues. This chain's CDR3 is CASSLRLASYNEQFF. The CDR3 region has the DNA TGTGCCAGCAGCTTGAGACTAGCCTCCTACAATGAGCAGTTCTTC.

This clone has a single count. The gene calls are TRBV7-9 and TRBJ2-1, with 7 bases lining up with TRBD1. The V and J ends lost 5 bases and 6 bases, in that order; junction bases with no gene match: 13. The germline CDR1 and CDR2 sequences are SEHNR and FQNEAQ (reference sequence). This CDR3 has 16 amino acids. CDR3 DNA sequence: TGTGCCAGCAGCCCTACATCAGGGGGTCCACGCAATGAGCAGTTCTTC. This gives the protein CASSPTSGGPRNEQFF.

The chain is built from TRBV7-2 and TRBJ2-7; weak D call: TRBD2 (6 bases). Per germline, CDR1 SGHTA and CDR2 FQGNSA. The CDR3 consists of 14 residues. The V end was cut by 4 bases, the J end by 5 bases, with 15 bases between. CDR3 nucleotides: TGTGCCAGCAGCTCCGCAAGTAGCGGCAACGAGCAGTACTTC. This translates into CASSSASSGNEQYF. Based on the CDR3 plus reference TRBV7-2 and TRBJ2-7, the full variable domain is GAGVSQSPSNKVTEKGKDVELRCDPISGHTALYWYRQSLGQGLEFLIYFQGNSAPDKSGLPSDRFSAERTGGSVSTLTIQRTQQEDSAVYLCASSSASSGNEQYFGPGTRLTVT.

To note about this clone: A much larger clone is a single base away; this may be a read error. This chain joins TRBV11-2 and TRBJ2-7; the D is unclear. Germline loops: CDR1 SGHAT, CDR2 FQNNGV. V dropped 7 bases and J dropped 5 bases, with 12 bases sitting between them. The CDR3 runs to 12 residues. In DNA form, the CDR3 reads TGTGCCAGCAACTTCGGCGAGAACGAGCAGTACTTC. Protein: CASNFGENEQYF.

The V call is TRBV2, the J call TRBJ1-2; TRBD1 matches 7 bases. Trimming at V came to 8 bases and at J to 0 bases, leaving 12 bases not matched to a gene. The CDR3 is 16 amino acids. Per the germline V gene, CDR1 is SNHLY and CDR2 is FYNNEI. The CDR3 DNA follows: TGTGCCAGCCAACGGGACAGATCGGTAGCTAACTATGGCTACACCTTC. Its protein product is CASQRDRSVANYGYTF.

The J gene is TRBJ2-7, the V gene TRBV6-5; D is unresolved. CDR3 length: 14 amino acids. CDR1 MNHEY and CDR2 SVGAGI come from the germline V gene. V lost 1 base and J lost 1, with 8 bases in between. CDR3 loop: CASSYLTDSYEQYF. The CDR3 DNA sequence: TGTGCCAGCAGTTACTTAACTGATTCCTACGAGCAGTACTTC.